Each of the 25 T cell receptor beta chains below was sequenced from the same sample in a study of blood T cell repertoires in COVID-19. Measured with immunoSEQ multiplex PCR; TCRdb has only the in-frame clones, and not every one. The table lists over 120,000 clones, roughly 84% of them singletons. The sample comprised peripheral blood. Receptors were obtained from a woman aged 55-69 years with acute or convalescent COVID-19.

This chain links TRBV2 with TRBJ2-2; 9 bases are a match to TRBD2. The CDR3 spans 15 residues. The germline V gene has CDR1 SNHLY and CDR2 FYNNEI. The ends lost 9 bases at V and 0 bases at J; junction bases unmatched: 5. The CDR3 reads CASLRTSANTGELFF. DNA for the CDR3: TGTGCCAGTCTCCGGACTAGCGCGAACACCGGGGAGCTGTTTTTT. Together with reference TRBV2 and TRBJ2-2, the CDR3 gives the full variable domain: EPEVTQTPSHQVTQMGQEVILRCVPISNHLYFYWYRQILGQKVEFLVSFYNNEISEKSEIFDDQFSVERPDGSNFTLKIRSTKLEDSAMYFCASLRTSANTGELFFGEGSRLTVL.

DNA for the CDR3: TGTGCCAGCGGGAAGGACAGGGGAATAGGAGGAGAAAAACTGTTTTTT. Its protein product is CASGKDRGIGGEKLFF. The chain recombines TRBV28 with TRBJ1-4; TRBD1 agrees at 9 bases. V was pared by 8 bases and J by 8 bases, with 15 bases of the junction left unmatched. Germline values: CDR1 MDHEN, CDR2 SYDVKM. This CDR3 is built from 16 residues.

The V gene is TRBV14, the J gene TRBJ2-3; D perhaps matches TRBD2 (6 bases). There are 14 residues in the CDR3. Germline CDR1 reads SGHDN; CDR2 reads FVKESK. Trimming left V 5 bases short and J 3 bases short, with 12 bases between. CDR3 region: CASSAGRFTDTQYF. For the CDR3, the DNA is TGTGCCAGCAGCGCGGGACGATTTACAGATACGCAGTATTTT. The full variable domain, its missing parts supplied by reference TRBV14 and TRBJ2-3, is EAGVTQFPSHSVIEKGQTVTLRCDPISGHDNLYWYRRVMGKEIKFLLHFVKESKQDESGMPNNRFLAERTGGTYSTLKVQPAELEDSGVYFCASSAGRFTDTQYFGPGTRLTVL.

The chain joins TRBV5-1 to TRBJ1-2, with 7 bases identical to TRBD1. The CDR3 covers 16 residues. J gave up 3 bases and V 1 base, and 9 bases lay outside the gene matches. Germline V lookup: CDR1 SGHRS, CDR2 YFSETQ. CDR3 sequence reads: CASSLNGGGTDYGYTF. As DNA, the CDR3 is TGCGCCAGCAGCTTGAACGGCGGGGGGACAGACTATGGCTACACCTTC.

This sequence joins TRBV3-1 (or the pseudogene TRBV3-2) and TRBJ1-2; possible D gene TRBD1, 6 bases. Germline loops: CDR1 LGHDT, CDR2 YNNKEL (reference sequence). V was cut by 4 bases and J by 1 base, with 13 bases left in between. This CDR3 is built from 15 residues. The CDR3 DNA reads TGTGCCAGCAGCCCCCCGGGACACCGTAACTATGGCTACACCTTC. Its protein is CASSPPGHRNYGYTF.

The chain has TRBV11-2 and TRBJ1-6, with TRBD1 as a possible D gene (5 bases). The ends were cut back, 5 bases at V and 0 bases at J, with 8 bases in the middle. There are 15 residues in the CDR3. Germline loops: CDR1 SGHAT, CDR2 FQNNGV. CDR3: CASSRRVSYNSPLHF. For the CDR3, the DNA is TGTGCCAGCAGCCGCAGGGTCTCCTATAATTCACCCCTCCACTTT. Together with reference TRBV11-2 and TRBJ1-6, the CDR3 gives the full variable domain: EAGVAQSPRYKIIEKRQSVAFWCNPISGHATLYWYQQILGQGPKLLIQFQNNGVVDDSQLPKDRFSAERLKGVDSTLKIQPAKLEDSAVYLCASSRRVSYNSPLHFGNGTRLTVT.

V is TRBV2 and J is TRBJ1-4; D is uncertain. V lost 6 bases and J 0 bases, leaving 11 bases between the germline ends. Germline CDR1 reads SNHLY; CDR2 reads FYNNEI. This CDR3 is 15 amino acids long. The CDR3 region is CASRERAATNEKLFF. CDR3 DNA sequence: TGTGCCAGCAGGGAGAGAGCGGCAACTAATGAAAAACTGTTTTTT.

V and J are TRBV5-1 and TRBJ1-1; D is ambiguous. Germline V gives CDR1 SGHRS, CDR2 YFSETQ. CDR3 length: 15 residues. V was pared by 5 bases and J by 0 bases, with 14 bases between. Here the CDR3 DNA reads TGCGCCAGCAGGCCCGGAGGTAGCATGAACACTGAAGCTTTCTTT. This gives the protein CASRPGGSMNTEAFF.

The chain joins TRBV7-3 to TRBJ2-3; 14 nucleotides match TRBD2. The germline CDR1 and CDR2 sequences are SGHTA and FQGTGA. After removal of 4 bases from V and 1 base from J, the junction contained 7 bases not matched to a gene. This CDR3 is built from 18 residues. The CDR3 reads CASSSPGLAGEGTDTQYF. Here the CDR3 DNA reads TGTGCCAGCAGCTCGCCGGGACTAGCGGGGGAAGGCACAGATACGCAGTATTTT.

The rearrangement uses TRBV7-2 and TRBJ1-4, with TRBD1 matching 7 bases. CDR3 length equals 13 residues. V lost 8 bases and J lost 5; bases outside the gene matches: 5. Germline CDR1 reads SGHTA; CDR2 reads FQGNSA. The CDR3 protein is CASARGQNEKLFF. The CDR3 DNA reads as TGTGCCAGCGCAAGGGGGCAGAATGAAAAACTGTTTTTT. Complete variable domain (other parts from reference TRBV7-2 and TRBJ1-4): GAGVSQSPSNKVTEKGKDVELRCDPISGHTALYWYRQSLGQGLEFLIYFQGNSAPDKSGLPSDRFSAERTGGSVSTLTIQRTQQEDSAVYLCASARGQNEKLFFGSGTQLSVL.

The J gene is TRBJ2-1, the V gene TRBV5-1, with 7 bases matching TRBD1. Trimming took 4 bases from V and 8 from J; bases not matched to a gene: 3. The CDR3 length is 12 residues. Germline lookup yields CDR1 SGHRS and CDR2 YFSETQ. CDR3 bases: TGCGCCAGCAGCCAAGACAGGGATGAGCAGTTCTTC. It translates to CASSQDRDEQFF.

This clone has only a few counts. This chain uses TRBV28 with TRBJ1-5, with 7 bases fitting TRBD1. Germline CDR1 is MDHEN and CDR2 is SYDVKM. The CDR3 is 15 amino acids. V was clipped by 6 bases and J by 4 bases; unmatched bases: 9. The CDR3 coding sequence is TGTGCCAGCAGGTACGGACAGGCAGTTAATCAGCCCCAGCATTTT. Amino acids: CASRYGQAVNQPQHF.

In DNA form, the CDR3 reads TGTGCCAGCAGCGTAGAAAACGGGTGGGGCTACACCTTC. Protein sequence: CASSVENGWGYTF. The chain has TRBV9 and TRBJ1-2; D is uncertain. The CDR3 is 13 amino acids. Germline CDR1 reads SGDLS; CDR2 reads YYNGEE. V lost 0 bases to trimming and J lost 8 bases, with 11 bases between them.

The V call is TRBV18, the J call TRBJ1-5; D perhaps matches TRBD1 (5 bases). This CDR3 has 16 amino acids. CDR1 is KGHSH, CDR2 LQKENI, per germline. V was pared by 3 bases and J by 2 bases, with 14 bases between. The CDR3 bases are TGTGCCAGCTCACCTACAGGATCATCGGGCAATCAGCCCCAGCATTTT. This sequence encodes CASSPTGSSGNQPQHF.

The chain couples TRBV2 to TRBJ1-6; D gene ambiguous. Trimming took 2 bases from V and 5 from J, leaving 10 bases between them. Germline-derived CDR1 and CDR2 are SNHLY and FYNNEI. The CDR3 is made up of 15 amino acids. The DNA of the CDR3 is TGTGCCAGCAGTGAACAGGCCAGACATAATTCACCCCTCCACTTT. Its translation: CASSEQARHNSPLHF.

The chain recombines TRBV12-3 or TRBV12-4 with TRBJ1-3; 7 bases map to TRBD1. With 11 bases clipped from V and 0 bases from J, the junction kept 4 bases outside the gene matches. This CDR3 is built from 13 residues. CDR3 DNA: TGTGCCGGACAGGCGTACTCTGGAAACACCATATATTTT. This encodes CAGQAYSGNTIYF.

This clone was seen more than once but under ten times. The J gene is TRBJ1-2, the V gene TRBV24-1, with 9 nucleotides matching TRBD1. Germline V gene data show CDR1 as KGHDR and CDR2 as SFDVKD. V was pared by 4 bases and J by 8 bases, with 7 bases of the junction left unmatched. This CDR3 region has 14 residues. DNA for the CDR3: TGTGCCACCAGTGAGCCCGGGACAGGGATCGGCTACACCTTC. It yields the protein CATSEPGTGIGYTF.

This chain links TRBV6-6 with TRBJ2-5; TRBD2 matches 15 bases. CDR1 is MNHNY and CDR2 is SVGAGI in the germline V gene (reference sequence). The length of the CDR3 is 16 residues. After removal of 6 bases from V and 5 bases from J, the junction contained 7 bases not matched to a gene. In DNA, the CDR3 is TGTGCCAGCAGCCCAGGACTAGCGGGAGGGTTGGAGACCCAGTACTTC. It translates to CASSPGLAGGLETQYF.

V gene TRBV29-1 combines with J gene TRBJ1-5; maybe TRBD1 (6 bases). With 6 bases removed from V and 6 bases from J, the gap between germline ends came to 18 bases. Per the germline V gene, CDR1 is SQVTM and CDR2 is ANQGSEA. The CDR3 has 14 amino acids. The CDR3 region is CSVAPGGGSQPQHF. CDR3 coding DNA: TGCAGCGTCGCGCCCGGGGGCGGGAGTCAGCCCCAGCATTTT. The full variable domain, its missing parts supplied by reference TRBV29-1 and TRBJ1-5, is SAVISQKPSRDICQRGTSLTIQCQVDSQVTMMFWYRQQPGQSLTLIATANQGSEATYESGFVIDKFPISRPNLTFSTLTVSNMSPEDSSIYLCSVAPGGGSQPQHFGDGTRLSIL.

This clone was counted a few times. The V call is TRBV19, the J call TRBJ1-1; D is unresolved. Looked up from germline, CDR1 is LNHDA and CDR2 is SQIVND (reference sequence). CDR3 length equals 8 residues. V was cut by 11 bases and J by 9 bases, with 7 bases left in between. The CDR3 sequence: CAVEQAFF. The CDR3 nucleotides are TGTGCCGTGGAGCAAGCTTTCTTT.

The genes are TRBV27 and TRBJ1-5; D is perhaps TRBD1 (6 bases). The CDR3 spans 15 residues. Trimming cost V 2 bases and J 10 bases, with 18 bases left between them. From germline, CDR1 is MNHEY and CDR2 SMNVEV (reference sequence). This CDR3 is CASSLRGAPGRPQHF. CDR3 DNA: TGTGCCAGCAGTTTACGGGGGGCCCCGGGACGCCCCCAGCATTTT.

This clone was seen only a few times. The chain recombines TRBV7-2 with TRBJ1-5; D not certain. V lost 1 base, J lost 4 bases, and 8 bases lay in between. The CDR3 length is 14 residues. In germline, CDR1 is SGHTA, CDR2 FQGNSA. The CDR3 sequence is CASSLDTGNQPQHF. In DNA form, the CDR3 reads TGTGCCAGCAGCTTAGACACGGGGAATCAGCCCCAGCATTTT.

This clone was seen only a few times. The genes are TRBV4-1 and TRBJ2-1; the D is unclear. Germline-derived CDR1 and CDR2 are MGHRA and YSYEKL. CDR3 length equals 16 residues. Trimming cost V 0 bases and J 0 bases, with 9 bases left between them. CDR3 DNA: TGCGCCAGCAGCCAAGAGGGCAGCAGCTCCTACAATGAGCAGTTCTTC. It yields the protein CASSQEGSSSYNEQFF.

This chain joins TRBV19 and TRBJ1-3; D is ambiguous. The CDR3 is 14 amino acids. The V end was cut by 7 bases, the J end by 8 bases, with 18 bases between. The germline V gene has CDR1 LNHDA and CDR2 SQIVND (reference sequence). The CDR3 DNA sequence: TGTGCCAGTAAAGTGACTCCCGGACTCCACACCATATATTTT. It specifies CASKVTPGLHTIYF.

V is TRBV24-1 and J is TRBJ2-2; weak D call: TRBD2 (6 bases). V lost 8 bases and J lost 2, with 11 bases in between. The CDR3 spans 14 residues. The germline gives CDR1 KGHDR, CDR2 SFDVKD. CDR3 DNA sequence: TGTGCCACCATGCCCGGACTAAACACCGGGGAGCTGTTTTTT. The encoded protein is CATMPGLNTGELFF.